The TCR beta chain under discussion was sequenced for a study of chemoradiotherapy in HPV16-positive cancers. Here immunoSEQ multiplex PCR was the method, and the copy in TCRdb shows in-frame clones only, minus some. The sample records roughly 32,000 clones, 89% being singletons. Findings and limits, study-wide: Better recurrence-free survival went with HPV-responsive T-cell expansion in HPV16-positive patients. Candidate HPV-specific clones and E7-related TCR motifs grew in tumor during treatment.

The length of the CDR3 is 15 residues. The germline V gene encodes CDR1 GTSNPN and CDR2 SVGIG (reference sequence). V shed 4 bases and J shed 10 bases, with 20 bases lying between them. The count of this clone is one. Antigen unknown. The starting material was blood, obtained from a patient who underwent chemoradiotherapy. The source of this sequence is a human donor with HPV-associated anogenital cancer. The chain uses TRBV30 and TRBJ1-6; D not certain. CDR3: CAWNLDAGERSPLHF. The CDR3 DNA follows: TGTGCCTGGAACCTGGACGCGGGAGAAAGGTCACCCCTCCACTTT.